Shown below are 24 T cell receptor beta chains from a single sample sequenced in a study of graft-versus-host responses after intestinal transplantation. These receptors are not linked to any known antigen. Sequenced by immunoSEQ multiplex PCR; TCRdb stores in-frame clones only, minus some. The sample consists of 85,000 to 90,000 clones, around 83% of them appearing once. The sequencing used unstimulated CD8+ T cells sorted from spleen or lymph node cells, collected before intestinal transplant. The receptors were sampled from a human donor who received an intestinal transplant.

On this clone: Being one base from a much bigger clone, this may be a read error. The chain uses TRBV6-5 and TRBJ2-2; 8 bases agree with TRBD1. V was clipped by 6 bases and J by 2 bases; unmatched bases: 2. The CDR3 loop spans 14 amino acids. Germline lookup yields CDR1 MNHEY and CDR2 SVGAGI. CDR3 coding DNA: TGTGCCAGCAGAGGGACAGGCAACACCGGGGAGCTGTTTTTT. Residues: CASRGTGNTGELFF.

The chain has TRBV7-3 and TRBJ2-2; D is possibly TRBD1 (5 bases). V lost 2 bases to trimming and J lost 6 bases, with 10 bases between them. Germline-derived CDR1 and CDR2 are SGHTA and FQGTGA. The CDR3 runs 14 residues. CDR3 bases: TGTGCCAGCAGCTTATCGGAAGGGGCCGGGGAGCTGTTTTTT. Translation: CASSLSEGAGELFF.

This chain uses TRBV5-1 with TRBJ2-7; D gene unclear. Trimming cost V 0 bases and J 7 bases, with 14 bases left between them. CDR3 size: 14 residues. Per the germline V gene, CDR1 is SGHRS and CDR2 is YFSETQ. The CDR3 bases are TGCGCCAGCAGCTTGGCCGTTAGGTCGGATGAGCAGTACTTC. This codes for CASSLAVRSDEQYF.

This clone was observed a few times. This chain connects TRBV5-1 to TRBJ1-1; 11 bases align to TRBD1. J was trimmed by 0 bases and V by 5 bases; bases with no gene match: 6. The CDR3 runs to 16 residues. The germline gives CDR1 SGHRS, CDR2 YFSETQ. CDR3 sequence: CASRDRGRGMNTEAFF. The CDR3 region has the DNA TGCGCCAGCAGGGACAGGGGGCGTGGGATGAACACTGAAGCTTTCTTT.

This chain links TRBV5-1 with TRBJ2-3; possible D gene TRBD1, 6 bases. The germline V gene encodes CDR1 SGHRS and CDR2 YFSETQ. Deletions cut 8 bases from V and 0 bases from J, with 19 bases between. This CDR3 has 16 residues. As DNA, the CDR3 is TGCGCCAGTACCAATACAGACAGGTTTAGCACAGATACGCAGTATTTT. Protein: CASTNTDRFSTDTQYF.

The J gene is TRBJ2-1, the V gene TRBV7-9, with a weak D call TRBD2 (5 bases). The CDR3 totals 13 residues. The V and J ends lost 8 bases and 4 bases respectively, with 12 bases between them. CDR1 is SEHNR, CDR2 FQNEAQ, per germline (reference sequence). The CDR3 spells CASLISGYNEQFF. CDR3 in DNA: TGTGCCAGCCTTATCTCGGGGTACAATGAGCAGTTCTTC.

The CDR3 DNA sequence: TGCGCCAGCAGCCAAGAATGGCGGGGTGAGCAGTTCTTC. Translated, it gives CASSQEWRGEQFF. V gene TRBV4-1 combines with J gene TRBJ2-1, with D perhaps TRBD2 (6 bases). V lost 0 bases to trimming and J lost 9 bases, with 9 bases between them. This CDR3 has 13 amino acids. CDR1 is MGHRA and CDR2 is YSYEKL in the germline V gene.

The chain carries TRBV27 and TRBJ2-7; weak D call: TRBD1 (7 bases). V was cut by 5 bases and J by 2 bases, with 10 bases left in between. This CDR3 comprises 13 residues. Germline CDR1 reads MNHEY; CDR2 reads SMNVEV (reference sequence). The CDR3 sequence: CASSAGTAYEQYF. Written as DNA, the CDR3 is TGTGCCAGCAGTGCGGGGACAGCCTACGAGCAGTACTTC.

The rearrangement links TRBV7-3 to TRBJ2-1; TRBD2 matches 7 bases. Germline V CDR1 and CDR2: SGHTA, FQGTGA. The CDR3 is 15 amino acids. Unmatched junction bases numbered 3, after V lost 2 bases and J lost 2 bases. The CDR3 loop is CASSLLADTYNEQFF. CDR3 coding DNA: TGTGCCAGCAGCTTACTAGCGGACACCTACAATGAGCAGTTCTTC.

CDR3 nucleotide sequence: TGTGCCAGCAGTCCGTTGGGTGAAAGTACCGGGGAGCTGTTTTTT. It codes for CASSPLGESTGELFF. This sequence joins TRBV7-3 and TRBJ2-2; no definite D call. V lost 6 bases, J lost 5 bases, and 16 bases lay in between. The germline V gene encodes CDR1 SGHTA and CDR2 FQGTGA. The CDR3 loop spans 15 amino acids.

This rearrangement joins TRBV15 to TRBJ2-7, with TRBD2 identical over 10 bases. This CDR3 spans 15 amino acids. The V gene's germline CDR1 is LNHNV and CDR2 YYDKDF (reference sequence). Germline trimming cut 3 bases from V and 1 base from J; bases unmatched to any gene: 3. CDR3 amino acids: CATSRGSGGSYEQYF. The DNA of the CDR3 is TGTGCCACCAGCAGGGGTAGCGGGGGGTCCTACGAGCAGTACTTC.

V is TRBV6-5 and J is TRBJ1-1; D gene uncertain. CDR1 and CDR2 from the germline V gene are MNHEY and SVGAGI. The CDR3 has 12 amino acids. Trimming removed 5 bases from V and 5 bases from J, with 9 bases in between. CDR3 residues: CASSGLGTEAFF. The CDR3 DNA is TGTGCCAGCAGTGGATTAGGGACTGAAGCTTTCTTT.

The CDR3 DNA follows: TGTGCCAGCAGCGTAGCTCAAAGCTCCTACAATGAGCAGTTCTTC. Translated: CASSVAQSSYNEQFF. The chain uses TRBV9 and TRBJ2-1; D is unresolved. V lost 0 bases, J lost 0 bases, and 7 bases lay in between. There are 15 residues in the CDR3. Germline CDR1 is SGDLS and CDR2 is YYNGEE.

This clone was detected only once. The gene calls are TRBV27 and TRBJ2-3; TRBD2 matches 7 bases. This CDR3 comprises 15 residues. After removal of 3 bases from V and 4 bases from J, the junction contained 7 bases not matched to a gene. CDR1 is MNHEY, CDR2 SMNVEV, per germline (reference sequence). CDR3 amino acids: CASSFSSGTADTQYF. The CDR3 DNA sequence: TGTGCCAGCAGTTTTTCTAGCGGTACAGCAGATACGCAGTATTTT.

V is TRBV5-4 and J is TRBJ2-3; 9 bases are shared with TRBD2. CDR3 length equals 15 residues. CDR1 SGHNT and CDR2 YYREEE come from the germline V gene (reference sequence). V shed 4 bases and J 2 bases; nucleotides not matched to a gene: 5. The CDR3, as DNA: TGTGCCAGCAGCCCCGGGACTAGCCCCACAGATACGCAGTATTTT. Encoded protein: CASSPGTSPTDTQYF.

This chain joins TRBV2 and TRBJ2-3; D is possibly TRBD2 (6 bases). V lost 6 bases, J lost 2 bases, and 15 bases lay in between. Germline CDR1 and CDR2: SNHLY and FYNNEI. The CDR3 is 15 residues long. In nucleotides, the CDR3 is TGTGCCAGCAGGGTTTCGGCGGGAAACACAGATACGCAGTATTTT. It yields the protein CASRVSAGNTDTQYF.

The chain's CDR3 is CASSFAAYTEAFF. CDR3 DNA: TGTGCCAGCAGTTTCGCGGCCTACACTGAAGCTTTCTTT. V and J are TRBV27 and TRBJ1-1; D gene ambiguous. CDR3 length equals 13 residues. Germline lookup yields CDR1 MNHEY and CDR2 SMNVEV (reference sequence). The V end was cut by 3 bases, the J end by 3 bases, with 8 bases between.

V gene TRBV28 combines with J gene TRBJ2-7; D gene ambiguous. Trimming stripped 2 bases from V and 9 bases from J, with 20 bases between. Germline V gene lookup returns CDR1 MDHEN and CDR2 SYDVKM. This CDR3 spans 15 amino acids. CDR3 coding DNA: TGTGCCAGCAGTTTACCCACTGGGTCTACGATGGTGCAGTACTTC. This gives the protein CASSLPTGSTMVQYF.

The rearrangement joins TRBV15 to TRBJ2-1; D perhaps matches TRBD2 (5 bases). CDR3 length: 18 amino acids. The germline gives CDR1 LNHNV, CDR2 YYDKDF (reference sequence). V dropped 3 bases and J dropped 0 bases, with 18 bases sitting between them. The CDR3 region is CATSRVPGASGSYNEQFF. CDR3 nucleotide sequence: TGTGCCACCAGCAGGGTTCCAGGAGCCAGCGGCTCCTACAATGAGCAGTTCTTC.

V and J are TRBV9 and TRBJ1-1, with a weak D call TRBD1 (5 bases). CDR3 length equals 13 residues. V dropped 3 bases and J dropped 5 bases, with 11 bases sitting between them. Germline-derived CDR1 and CDR2 are SGDLS and YYNGEE. The CDR3 loop reads CASSAGHGTEAFF. The CDR3 region has the DNA TGTGCCAGCAGCGCAGGGCACGGGACTGAAGCTTTCTTT. The whole variable domain, remainder taken from reference TRBV9 and TRBJ1-1, is DSGVTQTPKHLITATGQRVTLRCSPRSGDLSVYWYQQSLDQGLQFLIQYYNGEERAKGNILERFSAQQFPDLHSELNLSSLELGDSALYFCASSAGHGTEAFFGQGTRLTVV.

The CDR3 bases are TGTGCCAGCAGTGAGGGGACATACCTCTACGAGCAGTACTTC. Translated: CASSEGTYLYEQYF. The genes are TRBV2 and TRBJ2-7, with a weak D call TRBD1 (6 bases). CDR3 length: 14 amino acids. Trimming took off 3 bases at V and 3 bases at J, with 12 bases between the two ends. Germline-derived CDR1 and CDR2 are SNHLY and FYNNEI.

The chain carries TRBV4-1 and TRBJ2-7, with 11 bases aligning to TRBD2. Per germline, CDR1 MGHRA and CDR2 YSYEKL. J lost 5 bases, V lost 1 base, and 1 base had no gene match. The CDR3 is made up of 14 amino acids. CDR3 in DNA: TGCGCCAGCAGCCAAGGACTAGCGGGACACGAGCAGTACTTC. Its translation is CASSQGLAGHEQYF.

This chain joins TRBV13 and TRBJ2-7; 9 bases line up with TRBD1. The CDR3 is 14 amino acids. Germline V gene lookup returns CDR1 PRHDT and CDR2 FYEKMQ (reference sequence). Trimming removed 5 bases from V and 3 bases from J; junction bases left unmatched: 5. The CDR3 sequence is CASSVGDRVYEQYF. The CDR3 nucleotides are TGTGCCAGCAGCGTTGGGGACAGGGTCTACGAGCAGTACTTC.

The V call is TRBV5-1, the J call TRBJ2-1; D uncertain. The CDR3 runs to 14 residues. Trimming took 4 bases from V and 8 from J, leaving 16 bases between them. Germline V gene sequence: CDR1 SGHRS, CDR2 YFSETQ. CDR3 DNA: TGCGCCAGCAGCCTGATTTGGATTAACGATGAGCAGTTCTTC. Amino acids: CASSLIWINDEQFF.